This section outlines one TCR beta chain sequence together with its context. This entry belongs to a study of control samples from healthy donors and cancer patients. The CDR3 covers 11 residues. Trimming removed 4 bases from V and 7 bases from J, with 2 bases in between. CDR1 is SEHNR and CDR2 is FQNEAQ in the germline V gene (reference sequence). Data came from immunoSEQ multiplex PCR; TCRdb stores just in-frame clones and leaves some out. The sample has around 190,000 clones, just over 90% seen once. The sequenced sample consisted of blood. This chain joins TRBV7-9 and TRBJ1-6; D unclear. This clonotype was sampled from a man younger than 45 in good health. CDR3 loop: CASSSNSPLHF. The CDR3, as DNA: TGTGCCAGCAGCTCAAATTCACCCCTCCACTTT.